This T cell receptor (beta chain) was identified in a study of blood T cell repertoires in COVID-19. Study as a whole: PBMCs, B-cell-depleted T cells, or T cells provided the cDNA or gDNA that made up the material.

From germline, CDR1 is SGHNT and CDR2 YYREEE (reference sequence). The CDR3 has 13 amino acids. Trimming stripped 0 bases from V and 4 bases from J, with 7 bases between. As originally analysed: Amplification with reference gene primers provided the estimates of nucleated cell counts. The method was immunoSEQ multiplex PCR; TCRdb's version includes in-frame clones alone and lacks a portion of them. The V and J calls and clone size are taken from that table; D and trimming were inferred from the DNA. The table includes around 200,000 clones, 80% to 90% detected once. The origin of this receptor is a man between 65 and 79 years old with active or convalescent COVID-19. The V and J genes are TRBV5-4 and TRBJ1-1, with D possibly being TRBD1 (5 bases). Material for sequencing was peripheral blood. CDR3 amino acids: CASSLEQATEAFF. DNA for the CDR3: TGTGCCAGCAGCTTGGAACAGGCCACTGAAGCTTTCTTT.